This TCR beta chain appears in the sequencing data of a study of molecular identifiers for immune sequencing clone quantification. This clonotype was observed at least ten times. Germline V lookup: CDR1 LGHNA, CDR2 YSLEER. Trimming took 0 bases from V and 5 from J, leaving 16 bases between them. There are 16 residues in the CDR3. TCRdb itself ran the PCR reads through MiXCR, one entry per CDR3 protein. The sample consists of 250,000 to 350,000 distinct CDR3 sequences, around 21% of them appearing once. This TCR was sampled from a human donor in good health. Some libraries in this study had Jurkat cell RNA spiked in. The rearrangement links TRBV4-3 to TRBJ1-1; D uncertain. The sequenced sample was naive CD8+ T cells from blood, with Jurkat cell RNA spiked in. The subset: FACS-sorted CD8+CD4-CCR7+CD45RA+ naive T cells. For the CDR3, the DNA is TGCGCCAGCAGCCAAGAGGGCCCGGGTATGTGGACTGAAGCTTTCTTT. Amino acid sequence: CASSQEGPGMWTEAFF.